The rows below give T cell receptor beta chains drawn from one sample of a study of blood T cell repertoires in COVID-19. Repertoires were generated with immunoSEQ multiplex PCR, while TCRdb's copy carries only in-frame clones and drops some. This table holds approximately 230,000 clones, roughly 88% found once. Sequences were obtained from peripheral blood. The receptors come from an elderly man with acute or convalescent COVID-19. The CDR3 runs from the conserved cysteine through the conserved F or W. The D gene is left open where the match is weak. Size is stated for part of the rows, as once, few or many counts, or as a class when the clone is expanded.

d_call	v_call	clone_size	j_call	cdr3_nt	cdr3_aa
TRBD1	TRBV28	.	TRBJ1-4	TGTGCCAGCAGTGCCGGGACAGGGGGTGAAAAACTGTTTTTT	CASSAGTGGEKLFF
.	TRBV12-3/TRBV12-4	.	TRBJ2-7	TGTGCCAGCACCCGGGACTCCACCTACGAGCAGTACTTC	CASTRDSTYEQYF
.	TRBV4-3	.	TRBJ1-2	TGCGCCAGCAGCCCCCCCAGGGGCCCGGGGGGAAACTATGGCTACACCTTC	CASSPPRGPGGNYGYTF
.	TRBV7-8	.	TRBJ1-5	TGTGCCAGCAGCTTACTCGGGGATAGCAATCAGCCCCAGCATTTT	CASSLLGDSNQPQHF
.	TRBV7-3	.	TRBJ2-3	TGTGCCAGCAGCAAACTCGCCAGCACAGATACGCAGTATTTT	CASSKLASTDTQYF
TRBD2	TRBV7-9	.	TRBJ2-3	TGTGCCAGCAGCTTAGGGCGGGGGGACACAGATACGCAGTATTTT	CASSLGRGDTDTQYF
.	TRBV6-5	.	TRBJ2-7	TGTGCCAGCAGTTCGACCCGAACCGGGAAACCCTACGAGCAGTACTTC	CASSSTRTGKPYEQYF
.	TRBV5-1	few	TRBJ1-2	TGCGCCAGCAGCTCGGGGGACTTCAACTATGGCTACACCTTC	CASSSGDFNYGYTF
TRBD2	TRBV24-1	.	TRBJ2-3	TGTGCCACCAGTCCCAGGCCTAGCGGAAGCACAGATACGCAGTATTTT	CATSPRPSGSTDTQYF
TRBD1	TRBV19	.	TRBJ1-2	TGTGCCAGTAGTCGACCTAATACAGGGGAGATGGCTGGCTACACCTTC	CASSRPNTGEMAGYTF
.	TRBV7-3	few	TRBJ2-3	TGTGCCAGCAGCTTACTGCCCTCGGGTAATACGCAGTATTTT	CASSLLPSGNTQYF
.	TRBV5-5	.	TRBJ1-4	TGTGCCAGCAGGCCCCCAGGCGGGAATGAAAAACTGTTTTTT	CASRPPGGNEKLFF
.	TRBV28	.	TRBJ1-2	.	CASSLVSVRGYTF
.	TRBV6-5	.	TRBJ1-1	TGTGCCAGCACTCCGAGGGCGAACACTGAAGCTTTCTTT	CASTPRANTEAFF
TRBD1	TRBV27	.	TRBJ1-6	TGTGCCAGCAGTCCGACAGGGTTCAGTTCACCCCTCCACTTT	CASSPTGFSSPLHF
.	TRBV20-1	.	TRBJ2-1	TGCAGTGCTAGGGGACTGAATGAGCAGTTCTTC	CSARGLNEQFF
.	TRBV10-3	.	TRBJ1-2	TGTGCCATCAGTGAGTCGATTGAGAATGGCTACACCTTC	CAISESIENGYTF
TRBD2	TRBV19	.	TRBJ2-3	TGTGCCAGTAGTATGAATCCTCACACCGCTAGCGGAAGCACAGATACGCAGTATTTT	CASSMNPHTASGSTDTQYF
.	TRBV2	.	TRBJ1-2	TGTGCCAGCAGTGATAGAGGGCGCGGCTACACCTTC	CASSDRGRGYTF
.	TRBV7-2	.	TRBJ2-5	TGTGCCAGCAGCTTATCACAGGGCCAAGAGACCCAGTACTTC	CASSLSQGQETQYF
.	TRBV7-6	.	TRBJ2-1	TGTGCCAGCAGCCGAGTCTCGGGGGAGCGCGATGAGCAGTTCTTC	CASSRVSGERDEQFF
.	TRBV4-3	.	TRBJ1-2	TGCGCCAGCAGCCAAGTACCCCAAGCAGGTGGCTACACCTTC	CASSQVPQAGGYTF
.	TRBV7-2	.	TRBJ1-6	TGTGCCAGCACCGTTAACGGACAGTTCAATTCACCCCTCCACTTT	CASTVNGQFNSPLHF
.	TRBV9	.	TRBJ2-1	TGTGCCAGCAGCGTGGGGGGTGAGCAGTTCTTC	CASSVGGEQFF
.	TRBV18	few	TRBJ2-7	TGTGCCAGCTCACCGAACCGACAGGATGAGTACTTC	CASSPNRQDEYF
.	TRBV7-3	.	TRBJ1-1	TGTGCCAGCAGTTCCCAAGCGGGACTTAAAACTGAAGCTTTCTTT	CASSSQAGLKTEAFF
.	TRBV7-8	.	TRBJ2-3	TGTGCCAGCAGCATAGAGGCGGGGTTTAGCACAGATACGCAGTATTTT	CASSIEAGFSTDTQYF
.	TRBV5-1	.	TRBJ1-1	TGCGCCAGCAGCACAGGACAGCCGAACACTGAAGCTTTCTTT	CASSTGQPNTEAFF
.	TRBV7-8	few	TRBJ1-5	TGTGCCAGCAGCTTTACAGGAGCGCCCCAGCATTTT	CASSFTGAPQHF
TRBD2	TRBV10-3	.	TRBJ2-1	TGTGCCATCAGTGAGACTAGCGGGGGCTACAATGAGCAGTTCTTC	CAISETSGGYNEQFF
.	TRBV7-2	.	TRBJ1-2	TGTGCCAGCAGCTTAGGCGGGGATGGCTACACCTTC	CASSLGGDGYTF
.	TRBV11-2	.	TRBJ1-5	TGTGCCAGCAGCTTAGGGCCGGGGGGCAACCAGCCCCAGCATTTT	CASSLGPGGNQPQHF
.	TRBV19	.	TRBJ2-2	TGTGCCAGTAGTATCGGACAGACAACCGGGGAGCTGTTTTTT	CASSIGQTTGELFF
.	TRBV7-2	once	TRBJ1-1	TGTGCCAGCAGCTTAGACCCGGGGTCGAAAGCTTTCTTT	CASSLDPGSKAFF
.	TRBV4-1	.	TRBJ1-1	TGCGCCAGCAGCCGCATGGGGGCTAGCACTGAAGCTTTCTTT	CASSRMGASTEAFF
.	TRBV7-9	.	TRBJ1-1	TGTGCCAGTAGCTTGGAGTTGATGAACACTGAAGCTTTCTTT	CASSLELMNTEAFF
TRBD1	TRBV11-2	.	TRBJ2-1	TGTGCCAGCAGCTTAGATGGGACAGGAAATGAGCAGTTCTTC	CASSLDGTGNEQFF
TRBD2	TRBV6-5	.	TRBJ2-7	TGTGCCAGCACACGGACTAGCGGTTCCTACGAGCAGTACTTC	CASTRTSGSYEQYF
.	TRBV7-2	.	TRBJ1-4	TGTGCCAGCAGCCCCAATGGGCGTAATGAAAAACTGTTTTTT	CASSPNGRNEKLFF
TRBD1	TRBV6-5	.	TRBJ1-6	TGTGCCAGCAGGGCGACAGGGGACAATTCACCCCTCCACTTT	CASRATGDNSPLHF